This T cell receptor (beta chain) was recorded in a study of T cell repertoires in cytomegalovirus infection. Study overall: Peptides in the study included HLA-C-restricted and HLA-B-restricted CMV epitopes. Carrying CMV and the relevant HLA type showed in public TCR beta signatures.

CDR3 size: 15 residues. The germline CDR1 and CDR2 sequences are SGDLS and YYNGEE. Trimming removed 6 bases from V and 0 bases from J, with 14 bases in between. Study findings and constraints: HLA-C-restricted CMV-specific TCR beta clonotypes were dominant in the ex vivo response.

As for this clonotype: Its antigen is not known.

TCRdb passed the reads through MiXCR, listing each CDR3 protein once. Of about 55,000 distinct CDR3 sequences listed, about 18% are singletons. The origin of this receptor is a human donor in good health (CMV status not recorded). Some clones in this sample may be carry-over from other donors' samples. The chain carries TRBV9 and TRBJ2-3, with a weak D call TRBD2 (6 bases). The sample consisted of CD8+ T cells from cultured PBMCs, taken from culture after CMV antigen stimulation. CDR3 residues: CASNQPGTSTDTQYF. The CDR3, as DNA: TGTGCCAGCAACCAACCCGGGACTAGCACAGATACGCAGTATTTT.